The 26 T cell receptor beta chains below come from one sample, sequenced in a study of blood T cells in healthy people across ages. It was with a sample-barcoded 5' primer and a J-beta primer mix that a second PCR of roughly 7 to 12 cycles was run. TCRdb recomputed calls from the 5' RACE reads with MiXCR, one row per CDR3 protein. The table includes around 650,000 distinct CDR3 sequences, 32% detected once. Input material: blood. The receptors derive from a woman over 75 in good health.

V is TRBV6-5 and J is TRBJ1-1; TRBD1 matches at 7 bases. From germline, CDR1 is MNHEY and CDR2 SVGAGI. V was pared by 10 bases and J by 4 bases, with 9 bases of the junction left unmatched. This CDR3 has 13 residues. CDR3 protein: CATKPTGPTEAFF. Written as DNA, the CDR3 is TGTGCCACAAAACCGACAGGGCCCACTGAAGCTTTCTTT.

This rearrangement joins TRBV7-2 to TRBJ1-2, with 9 bases that match TRBD1. The V gene end was trimmed by 1 base and the J gene end by 8 bases; junction bases not matched to a gene: 14. The CDR3 extends over 17 amino acids. Germline CDR1 is SGHTA and CDR2 is FQGNSA. CDR3 DNA: TGTGCCAGCAGCTTAGAGGGACAGGGTGGGGGATGGGGGGGCTACACCTTC. Its translation: CASSLEGQGGGWGGYTF.

This clonotype was recorded many times. A much larger clone differs by one base, so this may be a read error. V gene TRBV20-1 combines with J gene TRBJ2-7; 10 bases are a match to TRBD2. CDR1 and CDR2 (germline): DFQATT, SNEGSKA (reference sequence). The CDR3 consists of 12 residues. CDR3 amino acids: CRASRTSGEQYF. In DNA, the CDR3 is TGCAGGGCTAGTAGGACTAGCGGCGAGCAGTACTTC.

CDR3 amino acids: CASSVFDVGNTIYF. CDR3 nucleotide sequence: TGTGCCAGCAGCGTTTTCGACGTCGGAAACACCATATATTTT. V usage is TRBV9 and J usage is TRBJ1-3; D is unresolved. V lost 2 bases to trimming and J lost 4 bases, with 10 bases between them. The CDR3 contains 14 residues. Germline CDR1 SGDLS, CDR2 YYNGEE.

In its sample, this clonotype was seen many times. This chain joins TRBV14 and TRBJ2-7, with 8 bases aligning to TRBD2. Germline assignment: CDR1 SGHDN and CDR2 FVKESK. V trimming: 0 bases; J trimming: 4 bases; junction bases outside the gene matches: 8. The CDR3 is made up of 16 amino acids. The CDR3 DNA sequence: TGTGCCAGCAGCCAAGATCATAGTAGCGGGGAATACGAGCAGTACTTC. This encodes CASSQDHSSGEYEQYF.

This clonotype was counted many times. The CDR3 DNA reads as TGTGCCACCAGTGATAGGGCAGGTTCTAGCACAGATACGCAGTATTTT. Translated, it gives CATSDRAGSSTDTQYF. The chain has TRBV24-1 and TRBJ2-3; D is uncertain. This CDR3 spans 16 amino acids. From germline, CDR1 is KGHDR and CDR2 SFDVKD. Between the trimmed V and J ends, which lost 3 bases and 0 bases, there was a span of 12 bases.

This clonotype showed up many times. The chain uses TRBV11-2 and TRBJ2-1; D perhaps matches TRBD2 (5 bases). CDR1 SGHAT and CDR2 FQNNGV come from the germline V gene. The CDR3 spans 12 residues. Trimming removed 1 base at V and 12 bases at J, with 10 bases between. CDR3: CASSLAPGLQFF. The CDR3 DNA reads as TGTGCCAGCAGCTTAGCCCCGGGGTTGCAGTTCTTC.

Ten or more counts support this clonotype. This chain connects TRBV2 to TRBJ2-7, with no clear D. Germline V lookup: CDR1 SNHLY, CDR2 FYNNEI. The CDR3 runs 15 residues. Between the trimmed V and J ends, which lost 6 bases and 0 bases, there was a span of 15 bases. This chain's CDR3 is CASRVTASSSYEQYF. In DNA form, the CDR3 reads TGTGCCAGCAGGGTAACAGCGTCCAGCTCCTACGAGCAGTACTTC.

The chain joins TRBV12-3 or TRBV12-4 to TRBJ2-5; perhaps D is TRBD1 or TRBD2 (5 bases each). This CDR3 region has 14 residues. V shed 6 bases and J shed 2 bases, with 13 bases lying between them. CDR3 loop: CASRQGATQETQYF. As DNA, the CDR3 is TGTGCCAGCAGGCAGGGAGCCACACAAGAGACCCAGTACTTC.

A word on this clonotype: A junction boundary mismatches the germline segment, possibly from a read error. The V gene is TRBV5-6, the J gene TRBJ2-1, with D perhaps TRBD1 or TRBD2 (5 bases each). CDR3 length: 14 residues. Germline CDR1 SGHDT, CDR2 YYEEEE. Written as DNA, the CDR3 is TGTGCCAGCAGCCCCGGGACGGGCTACAATGAGCGGTTCTTC. Amino acids: CASSPGTGYNERFF.

This clonotype was found many times. The V gene is TRBV9, the J gene TRBJ2-1, with 11 bases identical to TRBD1. The V gene's germline CDR1 is SGDLS and CDR2 YYNGEE. J gave up 8 bases and V 0 bases, and 7 bases lay outside the gene matches. This CDR3 is 16 amino acids long. The CDR3 DNA sequence: TGTGCCAGCAGCGTAGCCCCGGGACAGGGGGAATATGAGCAGTTCTTC. It codes for CASSVAPGQGEYEQFF.

There are many counts of this clonotype. The chain carries TRBV20-1 and TRBJ2-3; D gene ambiguous. CDR3 length: 15 amino acids. Germline-derived CDR1 and CDR2 are DFQATT and SNEGSKA (reference sequence). Trimming took off 4 bases at V and 5 bases at J, with 19 bases between the two ends. The CDR3, as DNA: TGCAGTGCTACCTTCCCTAGTGGCTTTCAAGATACGCAGTATTTT. This sequence encodes CSATFPSGFQDTQYF.

V gene TRBV9 combines with J gene TRBJ2-1; D might be TRBD2 (5 bases). Trimming took 3 bases from V and 3 from J, leaving 10 bases between them. Germline V gene sequence: CDR1 SGDLS, CDR2 YYNGEE. The CDR3 is made up of 14 amino acids. Here the CDR3 DNA reads TGTGCCAGCAGCGGAGCGGCAGGCTACAATGAGCAGTTCTTC. Translating gives CASSGAAGYNEQFF.

Ten or more counts support this clonotype. The V and J genes are TRBV7-6 and TRBJ2-1; 8 positions agree with TRBD2. J lost 4 bases, V lost 4 bases, and 6 bases had no gene match. Germline CDR1 and CDR2: SGHVS and FNYEAQ. The CDR3 spans 15 residues. Written as DNA, the CDR3 is TGTGCCAGCAGCTCCCTAGCGGGCTCTTACAATGAGCAGTTCTTC. Protein: CASSSLAGSYNEQFF.

The V and J genes are TRBV7-6 and TRBJ1-1, with D maybe TRBD1 (5 bases). The V gene's germline CDR1 is SGHVS and CDR2 FNYEAQ. V gave up 2 bases and J gave up 6 bases, with 13 bases separating them. The CDR3 is 14 residues long. The CDR3 DNA reads as TGTGCCAGCAGCTTAAGTGGGGGGATCTCTGAAGCTTTCTTT. This encodes CASSLSGGISEAFF. Looking up the rest from reference TRBV7-6 and TRBJ1-1 gives the full variable domain: GAGVSQSPRYKVTKRGQDVALRCDPISGHVSLYWYRQALGQGPEFLTYFNYEAQQDKSGLPNDRFSAERPEGSISTLTIQRTEQRDSAMYRCASSLSGGISEAFFGQGTRLTVV.

This clonotype was recorded many times. The chain joins TRBV20-1 to TRBJ2-1; 7 nucleotides match TRBD1. Germline assignment: CDR1 DFQATT and CDR2 SNEGSKA (reference sequence). Trimming took 6 bases from V and 5 from J; bases not matched to a gene: 7. The CDR3 length is 13 residues. In DNA, the CDR3 is TGCAGTGCAGGGGGCTTCAGGAACAATGAGCAGTTCTTC. Translating it yields CSAGGFRNNEQFF.

This clonotype appeared many times. The chain links TRBV7-2 to TRBJ2-5, with D unresolved. The CDR3 extends over 13 amino acids. V was pared by 1 base and J by 3 bases, with 6 bases between. CDR1 and CDR2 from the germline V gene are SGHTA and FQGNSA. The CDR3 sequence: CASSLGAKETQYF. The CDR3 nucleotides read TGTGCCAGCAGCTTAGGTGCTAAAGAGACCCAGTACTTC.

V gene TRBV20-1 combines with J gene TRBJ2-7; 12 nucleotides line up with TRBD2. This CDR3 has 14 residues. Trimming removed 3 bases from V and 8 bases from J; junction bases left unmatched: 8. Germline CDR1 reads DFQATT; CDR2 reads SNEGSKA (reference sequence). CDR3 DNA sequence: TGCAGTGCTAGTATGACTAGCGGGAGTTTCAAGCAGTACTTC. Translated, it gives CSASMTSGSFKQYF.

Ten or more counts support this clonotype. The rearrangement joins TRBV4-3 to TRBJ2-3; D is unresolved. Trimming removed 0 bases at V and 0 bases at J, with 4 bases between. CDR3 length: 14 residues. CDR1 LGHNA and CDR2 YSLEER come from the germline V gene. CDR3 amino acids: CASSQDGSTDTQYF. The CDR3 coding sequence is TGCGCCAGCAGCCAAGACGGCAGCACAGATACGCAGTATTTT.

Concerning this clonotype itself: This may be a read error, as it is one base from a much larger clone. The chain couples TRBV4-3 to TRBJ2-3; the D gene is possibly TRBD2 (6 bases). The length of the CDR3 is 17 residues. CDR1 is LGHNA and CDR2 is YSLEER in the germline V gene. The CDR3 DNA is TGCGCCAGCAACCAAGGCGGAGTAGCGGCGACCACAGATACGCAGTATTTT. It specifies CASNQGGVAATTDTQYF.

The gene calls are TRBV9 and TRBJ2-7, with D maybe TRBD2 (6 bases). CDR1 and CDR2 from the germline V gene are SGDLS and YYNGEE. V lost 0 bases and J lost 2, with 9 bases in between. The CDR3 is 14 amino acids. The CDR3 DNA follows: TGTGCCAGCAGCGTAGACGGGGGACCCTACGAGCAGTACTTC. It specifies CASSVDGGPYEQYF. Based on the CDR3 plus reference TRBV9 and TRBJ2-7, the full variable domain is DSGVTQTPKHLITATGQRVTLRCSPRSGDLSVYWYQQSLDQGLQFLIQYYNGEERAKGNILERFSAQQFPDLHSELNLSSLELGDSALYFCASSVDGGPYEQYFGPGTRLTVT.

Notes on this clonotype: A read error may be the cause here, since a much bigger clone is one base away. V gene TRBV10-3 combines with J gene TRBJ1-2; D call uncertain. This CDR3 is built from 14 residues. Trimming shortened V by 6 bases and J by 8 bases, and 19 bases separated the two germline ends. Germline CDR1 and CDR2: ENHRY and SYGVKD. The CDR3 DNA is TGTGCCATCAGGGACCCCGGGGAGCAAGTGGGCTACACCTTC. Its translation is CAIRDPGEQVGYTF.

The V gene is TRBV3-1, the J gene TRBJ2-5; a possible D gene is TRBD2 (5 bases). V lost 2 bases to trimming and J lost 2 bases, with 9 bases between them. CDR1 is LGHDT, CDR2 YNNKEL, per germline (reference sequence). This CDR3 has 14 residues. In nucleotides, the CDR3 is TGTGCCAGCAGCCAATTTCGGGATCAAGAGACCCAGTACTTC. Translated: CASSQFRDQETQYF.

This clonotype was counted only a few times. The genes are TRBV6-5 and TRBJ2-3; 8 bases fit TRBD2. The V and J ends lost 6 bases and 1 base, in that order; junction bases with no gene match: 6. The germline gives CDR1 MNHEY, CDR2 SVGAGI. The CDR3 sequence is 15 residues long. In DNA form, the CDR3 reads TGTGCCAGCAGAATCGGGAGGGGGGGCACAGATACGCAGTATTTT. It yields the protein CASRIGRGGTDTQYF.

The chain uses TRBV5-1 and TRBJ1-4; 8 nucleotides line up with TRBD1. CDR3 length: 13 amino acids. V dropped 5 bases and J dropped 7; count of bases not matched to a gene: 4. Germline lookup yields CDR1 SGHRS and CDR2 YFSETQ. CDR3 amino acids: CASSQGAGEKLFF. DNA of the CDR3: TGCGCCAGCAGTCAGGGGGCGGGTGAAAAACTGTTTTTT.

The chain joins TRBV20-1 to TRBJ2-5; 8 positions match TRBD2. Trimming cost V 0 bases and J 9 bases; bases outside gene matches: 12. CDR1 is DFQATT, CDR2 SNEGSKA, per germline (reference sequence). The CDR3 covers 15 residues. The CDR3 bases are TGCAGTGCTAGAGATTCCGGGGGGGCCTCGGCCGCCCAGTACTTC. This sequence encodes CSARDSGGASAAQYF.